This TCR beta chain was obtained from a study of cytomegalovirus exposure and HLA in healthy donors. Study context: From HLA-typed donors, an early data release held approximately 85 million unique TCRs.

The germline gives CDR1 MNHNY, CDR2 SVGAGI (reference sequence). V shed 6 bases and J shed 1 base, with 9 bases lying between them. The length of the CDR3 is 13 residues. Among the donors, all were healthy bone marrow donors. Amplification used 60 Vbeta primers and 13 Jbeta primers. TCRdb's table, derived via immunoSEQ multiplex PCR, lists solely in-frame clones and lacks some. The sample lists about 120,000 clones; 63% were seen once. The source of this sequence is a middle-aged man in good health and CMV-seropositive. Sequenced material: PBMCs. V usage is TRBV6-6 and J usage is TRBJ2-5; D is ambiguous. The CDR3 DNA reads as TGTGCCAGCAGAAAGACTCCCCAAGAGACCCAGTACTTC. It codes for CASRKTPQETQYF.